The T cell receptor (beta chain) described here comes from a study of glioma-infiltrating T cells after dendritic cell vaccination. Method: immunoSEQ multiplex PCR; TCRdb's copy keeps in-frame clones and lacks some. Among under 130,000 clones, 81% were seen once, and the ten largest hold less than 15%. The TCR was taken from a human donor with glioblastoma. The sample was blood, taken before dendritic cell vaccination.

CDR3 in DNA: TGCGCCAGCAGCCCGGGAGTTAGGGGCACCGGGGAGCTGTTTTTT. This gives the protein CASSPGVRGTGELFF. The rearrangement links TRBV5-1 to TRBJ2-2; D may be TRBD2 (6 bases). Trimming removed 4 bases at V and 4 bases at J, with 14 bases between. Germline CDR1 and CDR2: SGHRS and YFSETQ. This CDR3 is 15 amino acids long.